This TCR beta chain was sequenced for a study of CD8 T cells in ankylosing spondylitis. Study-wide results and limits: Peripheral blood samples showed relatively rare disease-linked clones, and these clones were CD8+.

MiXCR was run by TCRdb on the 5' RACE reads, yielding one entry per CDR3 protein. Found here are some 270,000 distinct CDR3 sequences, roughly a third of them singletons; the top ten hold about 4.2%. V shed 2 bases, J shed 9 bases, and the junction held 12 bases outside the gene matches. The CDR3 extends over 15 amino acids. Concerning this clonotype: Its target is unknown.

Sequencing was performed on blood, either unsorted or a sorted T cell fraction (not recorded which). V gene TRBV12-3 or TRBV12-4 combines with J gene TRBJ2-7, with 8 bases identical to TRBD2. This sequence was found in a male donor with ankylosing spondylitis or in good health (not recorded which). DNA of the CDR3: TGTGCCAGCAGTTTAAGGTTCGGGGGGGCTTTCTTGCAGTACTTC. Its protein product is CASSLRFGGAFLQYF.